Presented here are 8 T cell receptor beta chains from one specimen sequenced in a study of shared clonotypes between healthy human individuals. Data came from immunoSEQ multiplex PCR; TCRdb stores just in-frame clones and leaves some out. The sample gives about 2.1 million clones, roughly 93% of which show up once; about 1.6% is in the top ten. Naive CD8 isolation took CD45RO-negative cells positively selected for CCR7 and excluded terminally differentiated effector memory CD45RA+ cells. Sequenced: naive CD8+ T cells from PBMCs. The receptors here all came from a man in his late teens or twenties in good health. Some clones in this sample may be carry-over from other donors' samples.

The rearrangement links TRBV7-9 to TRBJ1-2; maybe TRBD1 (6 bases). The CDR3 is 11 amino acids. V was shortened by 5 bases and J by 8 bases, with 9 bases between the two germline ends. Germline V CDR1 and CDR2: SEHNR, FQNEAQ (reference sequence). The DNA for the CDR3 is TGTGCCAGCAGCCCAGGGGTGGGCTACACCTTC. It translates to CASSPGVGYTF.

This clone is a singleton in its sample. This sequence joins TRBV5-6 and TRBJ2-7, with 7 nucleotides matching TRBD1. The germline CDR1 and CDR2 sequences are SGHDT and YYEEEE. The trim removed 2 bases at V and 3 bases at J, leaving 5 bases unmatched. This CDR3 is 14 amino acids long. The CDR3, as DNA: TGTGCCAGCAGCTTCGACAGGGAAAACTACGAGCAGTACTTC. Its protein product is CASSFDRENYEQYF.

The V call is TRBV19, the J call TRBJ1-1; D is uncertain. V was shortened by 0 bases and J by 3 bases, with 11 bases between the two germline ends. The CDR3 extends over 15 amino acids. The V gene's germline CDR1 is LNHDA and CDR2 SQIVND (reference sequence). CDR3 DNA: TGTGCCAGTAGTATAGATCCCGACGGGGACACTGAAGCTTTCTTT. Protein product: CASSIDPDGDTEAFF.

The V and J genes are TRBV6-4 and TRBJ1-1; no firm D call. The germline V gene encodes CDR1 MRHNA and CDR2 SNTAGT. The length of the CDR3 is 12 residues. The ends were cut back, 7 bases at V and 0 bases at J, with 6 bases in the middle. The CDR3 is CASNSLNTEAFF. CDR3 coding DNA: TGTGCCAGCAATTCCTTGAACACTGAAGCTTTCTTT.

CDR3 in amino acids: CASSLGRLGYEQYF. CDR3 DNA sequence: TGTGCCAGCAGCTTAGGCAGGTTAGGCTACGAGCAGTACTTC. The chain couples TRBV7-6 to TRBJ2-7; no firm D call. Germline V gives CDR1 SGHVS, CDR2 FNYEAQ. The V end lost 1 base, the J end lost 3 bases, and 10 bases lay between the germline ends. The CDR3 sequence is 14 residues long.

The count of this clone is one. The junction does not match germline at one end; this may be a read error. Other DNA sequences in the sample encode the same CDR3. The chain combines TRBV27 with TRBJ2-7, with unresolved D. Per the germline V gene, CDR1 is MNHEY and CDR2 is SMNVEV (reference sequence). The CDR3 contains 12 residues. For the CDR3, the DNA is TGCGCCAGCAGTTCCAACTCCTACGAGCAGTACTTC. It yields the protein CASSSNSYEQYF.

The gene calls are TRBV7-9 and TRBJ2-1; 10 nucleotides line up with TRBD2. Trimming removed 1 base from V and 8 bases from J; junction bases left unmatched: 11. This CDR3 has 17 amino acids. Germline CDR1 is SEHNR and CDR2 is FQNEAQ (reference sequence). CDR3 amino acids: CASSLVGPSGRRYEQFF. CDR3 in DNA: TGTGCCAGCAGCTTAGTTGGGCCTAGCGGGAGACGGTATGAGCAGTTCTTC.

The chain combines TRBV5-6 with TRBJ2-7, with a weak D call TRBD2 (6 bases). Trimming removed 4 bases from V and 0 bases from J, with 14 bases in between. The germline V gene has CDR1 SGHDT and CDR2 YYEEEE. CDR3 size: 15 residues. CDR3: CASSKDYRPSYEQYF. The CDR3, as DNA: TGTGCCAGCAGCAAGGACTACCGGCCCTCCTACGAGCAGTACTTC.